This TCR beta chain was sequenced during a study of CD8 T cells in ankylosing spondylitis. Study-wide results and caveats: Reactive arthritis synovial fluid and blood previously showed some of these motif variants. Blood from ankylosing spondylitis patients appeared to carry a characteristic eight-variant TCR beta motif. A CD8+ phenotype characterized the disease-linked clones, which were relatively rare in peripheral blood. The authors reported significant enrichment of disease-linked clones in matched ankylosing spondylitis synovial fluid.

A note on this clonotype: What it binds is not known.

With molecular barcodes, quantitative 5'-RACE was used to make the TCR beta libraries. TCRdb re-derived calls from the 5' RACE reads in MiXCR, one entry per CDR3 protein. Counted here are roughly 440,000 distinct CDR3 sequences, 17% occurring once; the ten biggest clones make up just over 1%. The material sequenced was blood, either unsorted or a sorted T cell fraction (not recorded which). The TCR sequence derives from a male donor with ankylosing spondylitis.

The CDR3 bases are TGTGCCAGCAGTTTCGGACTAGCGGGAGAGACCGGGGAGCTGTTTTTT. This gives the protein CASSFGLAGETGELFF. The V and J genes are TRBV6-2 or TRBV6-3 and TRBJ2-2; 13 nucleotides agree with TRBD2. Unmatched junction bases numbered 4, after V lost 4 bases and J lost 5 bases. The CDR3 runs to 16 residues. Germline values: CDR1 MNHEY, CDR2 SVGEGT.